Reported below is one T cell receptor beta chain. Its antigen remains unknown. Assay execution proceeded at the deep level. For each subset, genomic DNA was distributed in equal portions over several immunoSEQ plates. Measured with immunoSEQ multiplex PCR; TCRdb has only the in-frame clones, and not every one. The sample includes about 2.1 million clones, 80% to 95% of them seen just once. This CDR3 region has 14 residues. Trimming shortened V by 1 base and J by 0 bases, and 7 bases separated the two germline ends. Germline V lookup: CDR1 SNHLY, CDR2 FYNNEI. As defined, naive CD8 cells were CD45RO-negative and positively selected for CCR7, with terminally differentiated effector memory CD45RA+ cells excluded. This record comes from a study of shared clonotypes between healthy human individuals. Study conclusions and caveats: Across subsets, estimated richness was generally greater for naive than for memory populations. Relative to their counterparts shared across all four donors, non-shared clonotypes exhibited diminished generation probabilities.

The specimen was naive CD8+ T cells from PBMCs. This TCR was sampled from a man between 18 and 29 years old in good health. Some clones in this sample may be carry-over from other donors' samples. The chain couples TRBV2 to TRBJ2-7; weak D call: TRBD1 (5 bases). CDR3 DNA: TGTGCCAGCAGTGAAGACAGGATCTCCTACGAGCAGTACTTC. As protein: CASSEDRISYEQYF.